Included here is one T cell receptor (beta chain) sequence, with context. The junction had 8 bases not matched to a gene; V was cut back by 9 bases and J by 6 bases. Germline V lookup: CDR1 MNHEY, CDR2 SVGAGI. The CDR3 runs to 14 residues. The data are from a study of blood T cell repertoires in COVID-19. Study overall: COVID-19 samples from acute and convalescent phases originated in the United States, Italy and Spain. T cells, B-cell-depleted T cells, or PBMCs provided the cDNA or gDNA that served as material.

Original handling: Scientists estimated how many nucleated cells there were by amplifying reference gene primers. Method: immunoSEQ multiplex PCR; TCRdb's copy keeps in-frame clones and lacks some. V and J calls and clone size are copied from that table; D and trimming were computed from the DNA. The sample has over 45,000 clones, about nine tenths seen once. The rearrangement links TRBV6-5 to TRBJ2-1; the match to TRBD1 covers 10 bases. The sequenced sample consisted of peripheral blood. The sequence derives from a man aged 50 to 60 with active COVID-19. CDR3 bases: TGTGCCAGTTGTAGGGACAGGGGTATCAATGAGCAGTTCTTC. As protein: CASCRDRGINEQFF.